This T cell receptor (beta chain) was found in a study of cytomegalovirus exposure and HLA in healthy donors. On this clone: Its antigen is undetermined.

Broader study findings: With later analysis, a missense DCLRE1C variant became linked to TCR beta V- and J-gene trimming. Indistinguishable V segments such as TRBV6-2 and TRBV6-3 were excluded. The authors listed around 150 TCR beta chains as cytomegalovirus-associated. The only immune exposure information that was available was CMV serostatus.

The CDR3 has 18 amino acids. Unmatched junction bases numbered 8, after V lost 4 bases and J lost 3 bases. Germline assignment: CDR1 SGHAT and CDR2 FQNNGV. The PCR was carried out with 60 Vbeta primers and 13 Jbeta primers. The data were produced by immunoSEQ multiplex PCR, yet TCRdb's version contains in-frame clones alone and is incomplete. Of 180,000 or so clones in the sample, 80% to 90% were seen once. What was sequenced was PBMCs. The chain joins TRBV11-2 to TRBJ2-5; the match to TRBD2 covers 16 bases. This receptor was taken from a man aged 18 to 30 in good health and CMV-seropositive. CDR3 sequence: CASSSETGTSGGEETQYF. As DNA, the CDR3 is TGTGCCAGCAGCTCCGAAACCGGGACTAGCGGGGGGGAAGAGACCCAGTACTTC.